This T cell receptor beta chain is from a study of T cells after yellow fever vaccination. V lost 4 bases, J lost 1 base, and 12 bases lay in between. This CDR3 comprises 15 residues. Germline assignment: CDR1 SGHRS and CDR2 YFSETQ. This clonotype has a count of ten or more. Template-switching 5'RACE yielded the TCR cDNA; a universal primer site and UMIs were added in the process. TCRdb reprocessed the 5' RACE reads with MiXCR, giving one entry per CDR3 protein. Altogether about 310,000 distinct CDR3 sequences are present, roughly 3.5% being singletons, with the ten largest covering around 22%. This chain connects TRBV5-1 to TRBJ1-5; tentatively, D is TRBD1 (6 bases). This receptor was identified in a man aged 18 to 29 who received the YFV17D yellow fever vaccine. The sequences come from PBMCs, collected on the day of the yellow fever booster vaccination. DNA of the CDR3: TGCGCCAGCAGCCCCACAGGGCTCAGCAATCAGCCCCAGCATTTT. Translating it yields CASSPTGLSNQPQHF.